One sample yielded the 32 T cell receptor beta chains listed below, sequenced in a study of blood T cell repertoires in COVID-19. Profiling relied on immunoSEQ multiplex PCR, and the TCRdb table lists in-frame clones only, not all of them. The sample contains around 250,000 clones, approximately 86% of which appear only once. Sequencing was done on a sample of peripheral blood. The source of these receptors is a woman aged 60-75 years who had recovered from COVID-19.

CDR3 sequence (DNA): TGTGCCAGCAGCCCCCCTTCGGGCGGGACCCAAGAGACCCAGTACTTC. It codes for CASSPPSGGTQETQYF. The chain carries TRBV7-8 and TRBJ2-5, with D possibly being TRBD2 (6 bases). Germline CDR1 SGHVS, CDR2 FQNEAQ. The ends were cut back, 5 bases at V and 1 base at J, with 17 bases in the middle. The CDR3 is made up of 16 amino acids.

The chain links TRBV11-1 to TRBJ2-2; D is undetermined. Deletions cut 1 base from V and 6 bases from J, with 6 bases between. The CDR3 spans 13 residues. Germline V gene lookup returns CDR1 SGHAT and CDR2 FQDESV (reference sequence). The CDR3 sequence: CASSLEAAGELFF. CDR3 coding DNA: TGTGCCAGCAGCTTAGAGGCGGCCGGGGAGCTGTTTTTT.

The chain uses TRBV10-1 and TRBJ1-6; D possibly corresponds to TRBD1 (6 bases). The CDR3 is 18 residues long. V shed 2 bases and J shed 10 bases, with 24 bases lying between them. Germline V gives CDR1 WNHNN, CDR2 SYGVQD (reference sequence). CDR3 bases: TGCGCCAGCAGTGAGCTTCCTTCGGGCAGGGGTGTGAGATCACCCCTCCACTTT. This translates into CASSELPSGRGVRSPLHF.

This rearrangement joins TRBV15 to TRBJ1-4; 7 bases agree with TRBD1. V gave up 5 bases and J gave up 5 bases; unmatched junction bases: 5. CDR1 and CDR2 from the germline V gene are LNHNV and YYDKDF (reference sequence). The CDR3 extends over 14 amino acids. In DNA, the CDR3 is TGTGCCACCAGCGGCGACAGGGTAAATGAAAAACTGTTTTTT. This translates into CATSGDRVNEKLFF.

This rearrangement joins TRBV7-9 to TRBJ2-7, with TRBD2 matching 13 bases. This CDR3 contains 17 residues. The germline V gene has CDR1 SEHNR and CDR2 FQNEAQ (reference sequence). The ends lost 5 bases at V and 5 bases at J; junction bases unmatched: 12. The CDR3 reads CASSQGATSGGAHEQYF. The CDR3 region has the DNA TGTGCCAGCAGCCAAGGGGCAACTAGCGGGGGGGCCCACGAGCAGTACTTC.

The chain combines TRBV11-1 with TRBJ2-5, with D perhaps matching TRBD1 (6 bases). Per the germline V gene, CDR1 is SGHAT and CDR2 is FQDESV (reference sequence). This CDR3 is built from 15 residues. The V end was cut by 5 bases, the J end by 3 bases, with 16 bases between. CDR3 DNA sequence: TGTGCCAGCAGCCTTGGAGGATACAGGGAAGAGACCCAGTACTTC. This gives the protein CASSLGGYREETQYF.

This clone came up many times. CDR3 DNA sequence: TGTGCCAGCAGTGGGGCCTTGAACTATGGCTACACCTTC. Its translation: CASSGALNYGYTF. This chain joins TRBV2 and TRBJ1-2; D call uncertain. The ends were cut back, 4 bases at V and 2 bases at J, with 8 bases in the middle. CDR3 length: 13 amino acids. Per the germline V gene, CDR1 is SNHLY and CDR2 is FYNNEI.

The CDR3 DNA follows: TGTGCCAGTAGTATAAGCGGGGATGGGGCCAACGTCCTGACTTTC. As protein: CASSISGDGANVLTF. The gene calls are TRBV19 and TRBJ2-6, with 7 bases lining up with TRBD2. CDR1 is LNHDA, CDR2 SQIVND, per germline (reference sequence). This CDR3 is built from 15 residues. V trimming: 2 bases; J trimming: 3 bases; junction bases outside the gene matches: 1.

The V call is TRBV7-3, the J call TRBJ2-1; 7 bases line up with TRBD1. Trimming cost V 3 bases and J 3 bases; bases outside gene matches: 2. This CDR3 spans 14 amino acids. The germline CDR1 and CDR2 sequences are SGHTA and FQGTGA. This CDR3 reads CASSLQGVYNEQFF. Here the CDR3 DNA reads TGTGCCAGCAGCTTGCAGGGGGTCTACAATGAGCAGTTCTTC. The full variable domain, completed using reference TRBV7-3 and TRBJ2-1, is GAGVSQTPSNKVTEKGKYVELRCDPISGHTALYWYRQSLGQGPEFLIYFQGTGAADDSGLPNDRFFAVRPEGSVSTLKIQRTERGDSAVYLCASSLQGVYNEQFFGPGTRLTVL.

The chain's CDR3 is CASSLGGGAGNTIYF. The CDR3 DNA follows: TGTGCCAGCAGCTTAGGTGGCGGAGCTGGAAACACCATATATTTT. The chain joins TRBV7-2 to TRBJ1-3, with D uncertain. V was trimmed by 1 base and J by 2 bases, leaving 9 bases between them. This CDR3 comprises 15 residues. The germline CDR1 and CDR2 sequences are SGHTA and FQGNSA. The complete variable domain, with remaining parts taken from reference TRBV7-2 and TRBJ1-3, reads GAGVSQSPSNKVTEKGKDVELRCDPISGHTALYWYRQSLGQGLEFLIYFQGNSAPDKSGLPSDRFSAERTGGSVSTLTIQRTQQEDSAVYLCASSLGGGAGNTIYFGEGSWLTVV.

The CDR3 coding sequence is TGTGCCAGCAGTCCAGGGGCTGACTATGGCTACACCTTC. Encoded protein: CASSPGADYGYTF. The rearrangement uses TRBV9 and TRBJ1-2; weak D call: TRBD1 (6 bases). V was cut by 5 bases and J by 3 bases, with 11 bases left in between. Germline CDR1 SGDLS, CDR2 YYNGEE. There are 13 residues in the CDR3.

This clone was seen just once. The V call is TRBV18, the J call TRBJ1-6, with D uncertain. V gave up 4 bases and J gave up 8 bases, with 15 bases separating them. CDR3 length: 15 amino acids. Germline V gene sequence: CDR1 KGHSH, CDR2 LQKENI. CDR3: CASSLSGSGDSPLHF. In DNA, the CDR3 is TGTGCCAGCTCACTTAGCGGGTCCGGGGATTCACCCCTCCACTTT.

The chain combines TRBV28 with TRBJ2-3; D might be TRBD2 (6 bases). The V gene lost 6 bases and the J gene lost 1 base, with 17 bases spanning the gap. The germline V gene has CDR1 MDHEN and CDR2 SYDVKM. The CDR3 has 16 residues. The CDR3 reads CASSSSSGERTDTQYF. The CDR3 DNA reads as TGTGCCAGCAGCTCCTCCTCGGGAGAGCGCACAGATACGCAGTATTTT.

V gene TRBV6-5 combines with J gene TRBJ2-7; 7 bases are shared with TRBD1. Germline loops: CDR1 MNHEY, CDR2 SVGAGI. V shed 11 bases and J 2 bases; nucleotides not matched to a gene: 9. The CDR3 sequence is 13 residues long. CDR3 bases: TGTGCCGGAGCCCGGGACAGAGCCTACGAGCAGTACTTC. Its translation: CAGARDRAYEQYF.

CDR3 DNA sequence: TGTGCCAGCAGACAGACAGGGTTCGATCAGCCCCAGCATTTT. Its protein is CASRQTGFDQPQHF. The V call is TRBV25-1, the J call TRBJ1-5; TRBD1 agrees at 7 bases. The J segment lost 5 bases and the V segment lost 6 bases, leaving 7 bases of the junction unmatched. Germline V gene lookup returns CDR1 MGHDK and CDR2 SYGVNS. The CDR3 is made up of 14 amino acids.

The V gene is TRBV5-6, the J gene TRBJ1-2; D gene unclear. This CDR3 comprises 14 residues. Germline loops: CDR1 SGHDT, CDR2 YYEEEE. Trimming removed 0 bases at V and 8 bases at J, with 14 bases between. CDR3 protein: CASSLVAGWTGYTF. CDR3 nucleotides: TGTGCCAGCAGCTTGGTAGCGGGGTGGACCGGCTACACCTTC.

A few counts support this clone. This chain joins TRBV27 and TRBJ2-1; 8 nucleotides agree with TRBD2. The germline gives CDR1 MNHEY, CDR2 SMNVEV (reference sequence). The CDR3 spans 15 residues. Trimming took 2 bases from V and 6 from J; bases not matched to a gene: 6. CDR3 bases: TGTGCCAGCAGTTTAAGACTAGCGCATTTCAATGAGCAGTTCTTC. Its translation: CASSLRLAHFNEQFF.

The chain has TRBV4-2 and TRBJ2-1; the match to TRBD2 covers 11 bases. The germline CDR1 and CDR2 sequences are LGHNA and YNFKEQ. This CDR3 is 19 amino acids long. Trimming cost V 1 base and J 0 bases; bases outside gene matches: 8. CDR3 protein: CASSQASGTSGPSYNEQFF. CDR3 DNA sequence: TGTGCCAGCAGCCAAGCTTCCGGGACTAGCGGACCCTCCTACAATGAGCAGTTCTTC.

This clone came up once. This chain connects TRBV6-4 to TRBJ2-3; the D gene is possibly TRBD2 (6 bases). Germline V gene data show CDR1 as MRHNA and CDR2 as SNTAGT. The germline V and J ends were trimmed by 6 bases and 2 bases, with 24 bases remaining between them. The CDR3 totals 18 residues. The DNA for the CDR3 is TGTGCCAGCAGAGAAAGACTAGTGGGTCCGCAAGCCACAGATACGCAGTATTTT. Protein sequence: CASRERLVGPQATDTQYF.

V usage is TRBV5-8 and J usage is TRBJ2-7, with a possible D match to TRBD1 (6 bases). V was cut by 4 bases and J by 3 bases, with 11 bases left in between. The CDR3 has 13 residues. Germline V gene data show CDR1 as SGHTS and CDR2 as YDEGEE. For the CDR3, the DNA is TGTGCCAGCAGCCTTACGGACAGCTACGAGCAGTACTTC. This encodes CASSLTDSYEQYF.

The chain combines TRBV6-5 with TRBJ2-7; a weak D match, TRBD2 (6 bases). The CDR3 length is 14 residues. Trimming removed 6 bases from V and 0 bases from J, with 12 bases in between. CDR1 is MNHEY, CDR2 SVGAGI, per germline. DNA of the CDR3: TGTGCCAGCAGCAGGGTCGGGAGCTCCTACGAGCAGTACTTC. This encodes CASSRVGSSYEQYF.

The chain couples TRBV7-3 to TRBJ2-2; a possible D gene is TRBD1 (6 bases). CDR1 SGHTA and CDR2 FQGTGA come from the germline V gene. Trimming took 0 bases from V and 2 from J, leaving 10 bases between them. This CDR3 is built from 16 residues. CDR3 DNA: TGTGCCAGCAGCTTAACTAGACAGGCTAACACCGGGGAGCTGTTTTTT. Its translation is CASSLTRQANTGELFF.

The chain carries TRBV7-8 and TRBJ1-3, with 8 bases aligning to TRBD1. The ends lost 2 bases at V and 3 bases at J; junction bases unmatched: 9. Germline loops: CDR1 SGHVS, CDR2 FQNEAQ. The CDR3 totals 17 residues. CDR3 bases: TGTGCCAGCAGCTTAAGCTTGGGACAGGTGTTTGGAAACACCATATATTTT. It codes for CASSLSLGQVFGNTIYF. The full variable domain, its missing parts supplied by reference TRBV7-8 and TRBJ1-3, is GAGVSQSPRYKVAKRGQDVALRCDPISGHVSLFWYQQALGQGPEFLTYFQNEAQLDKSGLPSDRFFAERPEGSVSTLKIQRTQQEDSAVYLCASSLSLGQVFGNTIYFGEGSWLTVV.

This clone was counted at least ten times. The CDR3 loop reads CASAGEIVRGYTF. The CDR3 DNA reads TGTGCCAGCGCTGGGGAGATAGTGCGGGGCTACACCTTC. The chain is built from TRBV2 and TRBJ1-2; D unclear. In germline, CDR1 is SNHLY, CDR2 FYNNEI. CDR3 length equals 13 residues. The germline V and J ends were trimmed by 8 bases and 8 bases, with 18 bases remaining between them.

The CDR3 DNA follows: TGTGCCAGCTCACAGCCGGGACAGGGGTCGTACGAGCAGTACTTC. It is translated as CASSQPGQGSYEQYF. The V and J genes are TRBV18 and TRBJ2-7; 10 bases fit TRBD1. Trimming removed 4 bases from V and 4 bases from J; junction bases left unmatched: 7. Looked up from germline, CDR1 is KGHSH and CDR2 is LQKENI. This CDR3 has 15 residues.

The gene calls are TRBV12-3 or TRBV12-4 and TRBJ2-1, with D possibly TRBD1 on 6 matching bases. The CDR3 contains 12 residues. V lost 1 base, J lost 9 bases, and 7 bases lay in between. The CDR3 DNA reads as TGTGCCAGCAGTTTAGGACAGGTTGAGCAGTTCTTC. Its protein is CASSLGQVEQFF.

This clone was observed once. The V gene is TRBV21-1, the J gene TRBJ2-5; no DNA check was done on the table's D call, TRBD1. TRBV21-1 is assigned pseudogene status. This CDR3 is built from 16 residues. CDR3 nucleotides: TGTGCCAGCAGCAAAGCCTGGGACAGGGACCAAGAGACCCAGTACTTC. Translating it yields CASSKAWDRDQETQYF.

The chain carries TRBV7-3 and TRBJ1-2; D is unresolved. CDR3 length: 15 residues. The V gene's germline CDR1 is SGHTA and CDR2 FQGTGA. Trimming took 2 bases from V and 1 from J, leaving 11 bases between them. This CDR3 is CASSLLAGFNYGYTF. The CDR3 region has the DNA TGTGCCAGCAGCTTACTAGCTGGGTTTAACTATGGCTACACCTTC. Full variable domain (rest looked up from reference TRBV7-3 and TRBJ1-2): GAGVSQTPSNKVTEKGKYVELRCDPISGHTALYWYRQSLGQGPEFLIYFQGTGAADDSGLPNDRFFAVRPEGSVSTLKIQRTERGDSAVYLCASSLLAGFNYGYTFGSGTRLTVV.

The rearrangement uses TRBV7-2 and TRBJ1-4; possible D gene TRBD1, 5 bases. The CDR3 runs to 13 residues. Germline V gene lookup returns CDR1 SGHTA and CDR2 FQGNSA. V lost 6 bases and J 8 bases, leaving 13 bases between the germline ends. In DNA, the CDR3 is TGTGCCAGCAGTTCCCTCCGGGGGGAAAAACTGTTTTTT. Residues: CASSSLRGEKLFF. The full variable domain, with the rest looked up from reference TRBV7-2 and TRBJ1-4, is GAGVSQSPSNKVTEKGKDVELRCDPISGHTALYWYRQSLGQGLEFLIYFQGNSAPDKSGLPSDRFSAERTGGSVSTLTIQRTQQEDSAVYLCASSSLRGEKLFFGSGTQLSVL.

V is TRBV3-1 (or the pseudogene TRBV3-2) and J is TRBJ1-1; D remains unclear. CDR3 length: 13 amino acids. V lost 2 bases to trimming and J lost 2 bases, with 6 bases between them. Germline CDR1 LGHDT, CDR2 YNNKEL (reference sequence). The chain's CDR3 is CASSQSRNTEAFF. CDR3 DNA sequence: TGTGCCAGCAGCCAAAGCCGAAACACTGAAGCTTTCTTT.

V gene TRBV29-1 combines with J gene TRBJ2-7, with a possible D match to TRBD1 (5 bases). This CDR3 is built from 14 residues. The germline V gene has CDR1 SQVTM and CDR2 ANQGSEA. Trimming removed 4 bases at V and 0 bases at J, with 13 bases between. CDR3 residues: CSVVRTTPSYEQYF. CDR3 nucleotide sequence: TGCAGCGTTGTTAGGACAACTCCCTCCTACGAGCAGTACTTC.

This clone was observed a few times. This chain uses TRBV28 with TRBJ1-1, with 9 bases fitting TRBD1. V gave up 2 bases and J gave up 9 bases; unmatched junction bases: 10. The CDR3 is 15 residues long. The germline CDR1 and CDR2 sequences are MDHEN and SYDVKM. The CDR3 DNA reads TGTGCCAGCAGTTTACTGGGACAGGGAGAGTGGAAAGCTTTCTTT. Translating gives CASSLLGQGEWKAFF.